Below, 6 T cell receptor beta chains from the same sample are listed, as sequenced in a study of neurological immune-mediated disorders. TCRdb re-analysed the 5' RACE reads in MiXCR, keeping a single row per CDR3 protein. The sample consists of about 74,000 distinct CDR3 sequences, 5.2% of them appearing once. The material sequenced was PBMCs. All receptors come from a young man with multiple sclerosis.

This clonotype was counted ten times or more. This CDR3 is CSSTLGLSNTEAFF. The CDR3 DNA reads TGCTCCTCCACTCTGGGACTCTCGAACACTGAAGCTTTCTTT. This chain connects TRBV29-1 to TRBJ1-1, with a possible D match to TRBD1 (5 bases). The CDR3 has 14 residues. Germline lookup yields CDR1 SQVTM and CDR2 ANQGSEA.

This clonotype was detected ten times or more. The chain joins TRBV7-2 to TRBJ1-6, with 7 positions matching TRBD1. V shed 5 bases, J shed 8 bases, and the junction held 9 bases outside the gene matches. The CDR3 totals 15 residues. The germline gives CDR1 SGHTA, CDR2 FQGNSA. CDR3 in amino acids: CASSVGQARDSPLHF. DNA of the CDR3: TGTGCCAGCAGCGTCGGACAGGCTAGGGATTCACCCCTCCACTTT.

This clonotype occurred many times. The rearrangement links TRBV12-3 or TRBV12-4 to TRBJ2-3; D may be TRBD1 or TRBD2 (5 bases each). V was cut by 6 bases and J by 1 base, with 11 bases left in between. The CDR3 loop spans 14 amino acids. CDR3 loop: CASRRLGGTDTQYF. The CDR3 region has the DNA TGTGCCAGCAGGCGACTGGGGGGCACAGATACGCAGTATTTT.

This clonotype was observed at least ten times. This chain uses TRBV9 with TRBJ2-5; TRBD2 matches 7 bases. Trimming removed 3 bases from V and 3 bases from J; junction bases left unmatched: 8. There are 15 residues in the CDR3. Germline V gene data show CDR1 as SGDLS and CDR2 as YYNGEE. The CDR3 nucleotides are TGTGCCAGCAGCGCAGGCGGGAGTTTGGAAGAGACCCAGTACTTC. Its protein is CASSAGGSLEETQYF.

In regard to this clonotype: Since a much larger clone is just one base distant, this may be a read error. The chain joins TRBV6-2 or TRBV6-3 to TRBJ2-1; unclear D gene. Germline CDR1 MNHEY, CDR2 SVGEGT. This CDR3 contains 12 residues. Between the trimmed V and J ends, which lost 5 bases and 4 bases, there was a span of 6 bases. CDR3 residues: CASSKGYNEQFF. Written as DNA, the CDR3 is TGTGCCAGCAGTAAAGGGTACAATGAGCAGTTCTTC.

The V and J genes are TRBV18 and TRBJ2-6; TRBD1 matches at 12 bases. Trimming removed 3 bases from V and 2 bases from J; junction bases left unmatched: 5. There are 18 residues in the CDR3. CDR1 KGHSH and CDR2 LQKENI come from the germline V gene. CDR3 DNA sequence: TGTGCCAGCTCACCCGCCGGGACAGGGGGCCCTGGGGCCAACGTCCTGACTTTC. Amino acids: CASSPAGTGGPGANVLTF. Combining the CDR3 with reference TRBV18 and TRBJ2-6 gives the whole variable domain NAGVMQNPRHLVRRRGQEARLRCSPMKGHSHVYWYRQLPEEGLKFMVYLQKENIIDESGMPKERFSAEFPKEGPSILRIQQVVRGDSAAYFCASSPAGTGGPGANVLTFGAGSRLTVL.